Shown below are 24 T cell receptor beta chains from a single sample sequenced in a study of blood T cell repertoires in COVID-19 (dated by TCRdb to the early 2020s). The library was prepared using the immunoSEQ multiplex PCR assay. TCRdb holds this immuneACCESS table with in-frame rearrangements only. Some clones are missing; in checked studies, unresolved V genes explain under half, and the rest has no known cause. In this sample the table shows about 84,000 clones, more than 80% of which occur a single time. 25% to 35% of the sample is in the top ten clones. The sample consisted of peripheral blood. The receptors come from an elderly woman with acute or convalescent COVID-19.

The chain carries TRBV6-2 or TRBV6-3 and TRBJ2-7, with 10 bases lining up with TRBD2. Germline assignment: CDR1 MNHEY and CDR2 SVGEGT. J was trimmed by 3 bases and V by 5 bases; bases with no gene match: 4. The length of the CDR3 is 14 residues. The CDR3 DNA reads TGTGCCAGCAGTCTAGCGGGAGTTCTCTACGAGCAGTACTTC. Translating gives CASSLAGVLYEQYF.

The rearrangement joins TRBV18 to TRBJ2-2; D is possibly TRBD1 (6 bases). Germline CDR1 and CDR2: KGHSH and LQKENI. The CDR3 is 16 amino acids. Trimming pared 1 base from V and 1 base from J, leaving 10 bases between. CDR3 sequence (DNA): TGTGCCAGCTCACCACTCGTGACAGGGAACACCGGGGAGCTGTTTTTT. It codes for CASSPLVTGNTGELFF.

The chain is built from TRBV10-2 and TRBJ2-7; 12 bases line up with TRBD1. CDR3 length: 15 residues. Trimming cost V 4 bases and J 7 bases; bases outside gene matches: 8. The V gene's germline CDR1 is WSHSY and CDR2 SAAADI. CDR3 loop: CASSAEGQGAGEQYF. DNA for the CDR3: TGCGCCAGCAGTGCCGAGGGACAGGGGGCTGGAGAGCAGTACTTC.

V and J are TRBV11-2 and TRBJ2-7; D gene uncertain. Germline values: CDR1 SGHAT, CDR2 FQNNGV. V lost 1 base and J lost 11, with 12 bases in between. The CDR3 length is 12 residues. CDR3 nucleotides: TGTGCCAGCAGCTTAGCTGGGCTGTCAGAGTACTTC. This translates into CASSLAGLSEYF.

This clone was seen just once. This chain connects TRBV30 to TRBJ2-7; 11 positions match TRBD1. The V and J ends lost 3 bases and 6 bases, in that order; junction bases with no gene match: 7. CDR1 and CDR2 (germline): GTSNPN, SVGIG (reference sequence). The CDR3 sequence is 14 residues long. In DNA form, the CDR3 reads TGTGCCTGGAGCTTAGGGACAGGGGGACTCGAGCAGTACTTC. Translating it yields CAWSLGTGGLEQYF.

This rearrangement joins TRBV24-1 to TRBJ2-5, with D tentatively TRBD2 (6 bases). The germline V gene has CDR1 KGHDR and CDR2 SFDVKD. V gave up 3 bases and J gave up 4 bases, with 14 bases separating them. CDR3 length: 15 residues. CDR3 residues: CATSDAGTEGETQYF. CDR3 coding DNA: TGTGCCACCAGTGATGCGGGGACGGAAGGAGAGACCCAGTACTTC.

In DNA form, the CDR3 reads TGCGCCAGCACTTCAGGGCGGAGCACAGATACGCAGTATTTT. It yields the protein CASTSGRSTDTQYF. This rearrangement joins TRBV5-1 to TRBJ2-3; tentatively, D is TRBD1 (5 bases). Between the trimmed V and J ends, which lost 6 bases and 0 bases, there was a span of 11 bases. This CDR3 is built from 14 residues. The germline gives CDR1 SGHRS, CDR2 YFSETQ.

This chain joins TRBV19 and TRBJ2-7; 7 bases are a match to TRBD1. With 3 bases clipped from V and 3 bases from J, the junction kept 5 bases outside the gene matches. Germline CDR1 and CDR2: LNHDA and SQIVND (reference sequence). There are 14 residues in the CDR3. The DNA for the CDR3 is TGTGCCAGTAGTATGACAGGGATACTCTACGAGCAGTACTTC. This gives the protein CASSMTGILYEQYF.

The gene calls are TRBV7-9 and TRBJ1-2; D call uncertain. V shed 3 bases and J shed 0 bases, with 8 bases lying between them. The germline V gene has CDR1 SEHNR and CDR2 FQNEAQ (reference sequence). The CDR3 runs 14 residues. CDR3 sequence (DNA): TGTGCCAGCAGCTTGTCCGGGACTAACTATGGCTACACCTTC. As protein: CASSLSGTNYGYTF.

V and J are TRBV11-1 and TRBJ2-5; TRBD1 agrees at 8 bases. Per germline, CDR1 SGHAT and CDR2 FQDESV (reference sequence). The CDR3 has 14 amino acids. The V gene end was trimmed by 3 bases and the J gene end by 1 base; junction bases not matched to a gene: 1. The CDR3, as DNA: TGTGCCAGCAGCTTCGGACAGGGCCAAGAGACCCAGTACTTC. Translation: CASSFGQGQETQYF.

This clone has just a few counts. This chain links TRBV5-1 with TRBJ1-1; D possibly corresponds to TRBD1 (5 bases). The CDR3 runs to 15 residues. Trimming shortened V by 7 bases and J by 8 bases, and 24 bases separated the two germline ends. CDR1 SGHRS and CDR2 YFSETQ come from the germline V gene. Here the CDR3 DNA reads TGCGCCAGCTTCCGGTCTCCGGGAGAAGGGGCCGAAGCTTTCTTT. Translating it yields CASFRSPGEGAEAFF.

J is TRBJ2-7 and V is TRBV3-1 (or the pseudogene TRBV3-2), with D perhaps matching TRBD2 (5 bases). The V end was cut by 4 bases, the J end by 2 bases, with 12 bases between. This CDR3 has 14 residues. The germline V gene encodes CDR1 LGHDT and CDR2 YNNKEL (reference sequence). CDR3 sequence reads: CASSPPQLAYEQYF. The CDR3 bases are TGTGCCAGCAGCCCCCCACAACTAGCCTACGAGCAGTACTTC.

The chain employs TRBV10-3 and TRBJ2-5, with D perhaps TRBD2 (6 bases). The CDR3 spans 13 residues. Trimming removed 10 bases at V and 5 bases at J, with 17 bases between. Germline loops: CDR1 ENHRY, CDR2 SYGVKD. The CDR3: CATGDRPGETQYF. CDR3 bases: TGTGCCACGGGGGACCGCCCGGGGGAGACCCAGTACTTC.

The V gene is TRBV4-1, the J gene TRBJ2-5; the match to TRBD2 covers 7 bases. Germline CDR1 is MGHRA and CDR2 is YSYEKL. The V segment lost 0 bases and the J segment 9 bases; nucleotides outside the gene matches: 16. The CDR3 has 17 amino acids. The CDR3 protein is CASSQDRGAGARDSQYF. The CDR3 DNA reads as TGCGCCAGCAGCCAAGATCGTGGGGCGGGAGCCCGGGACTCCCAGTACTTC.

This clone has just one count. CDR3 residues: CASSGTGHSGYTF. The CDR3 region has the DNA TGTGCCAGCAGCGGGACAGGGCATTCCGGCTACACCTTC. The chain is built from TRBV12-3 or TRBV12-4 and TRBJ1-2; 9 nucleotides match TRBD1. The CDR3 is 13 residues long. With 6 bases clipped from V and 8 bases from J, the junction kept 7 bases outside the gene matches.

The V call is TRBV5-4, the J call TRBJ2-5; unclear D gene. Germline values: CDR1 SGHNT, CDR2 YYREEE (reference sequence). The V gene lost 1 base and the J gene lost 5 bases, with 12 bases spanning the gap. This CDR3 has 14 residues. CDR3 coding DNA: TGTGCCAGCAGCTTGTTAGGAGCAATGGAGACCCAGTACTTC. It is translated as CASSLLGAMETQYF.

This rearrangement joins TRBV12-1 to TRBJ1-6; the tabulated D call, TRBD1, remains unverified against the DNA. TRBV12-1 is an annotated pseudogene. This CDR3 comprises 16 residues. This CDR3 reads CASSSEDRVTNSPLHF. CDR3 DNA: TGTGCCAGCAGCTCGGAGGACAGGGTCACTAATTCACCCCTCCACTTT.

This clone has just a few counts. The CDR3 sequence is CASSLTGPGYTEAFF. In DNA form, the CDR3 reads TGCGCCAGCAGCTTAACAGGGCCGGGGTACACTGAAGCTTTCTTT. The chain is built from TRBV5-1 and TRBJ1-1, with a possible D match to TRBD1 (6 bases). Germline V CDR1 and CDR2: SGHRS, YFSETQ. V was shortened by 2 bases and J by 3 bases, with 14 bases between the two germline ends. The CDR3 consists of 15 residues.

The rearrangement links TRBV5-1 to TRBJ2-7, with 9 bases lining up with TRBD2. The trim removed 2 bases at V and 5 bases at J, leaving 8 bases unmatched. The germline V gene encodes CDR1 SGHRS and CDR2 YFSETQ. The CDR3 is made up of 15 amino acids. This CDR3 reads CASSLGGRGEDEQYF. Written as DNA, the CDR3 is TGCGCCAGCAGCTTAGGCGGGAGGGGAGAAGACGAGCAGTACTTC.

This clone is a singleton in its sample. The genes are TRBV13 and TRBJ2-3, with 10 bases matching TRBD1. Germline-derived CDR1 and CDR2 are PRHDT and FYEKMQ (reference sequence). This CDR3 is 15 amino acids long. Trimming removed 5 bases from V and 3 bases from J; junction bases left unmatched: 5. The chain's CDR3 is CASSLRTGGTDTQYF. CDR3 nucleotides: TGTGCCAGCAGCCTCCGGACAGGGGGGACAGATACGCAGTATTTT.

V and J are TRBV10-3 and TRBJ2-1; TRBD2 agrees at 7 bases. Germline V gives CDR1 ENHRY, CDR2 SYGVKD. The CDR3 is 16 residues long. The J segment lost 7 bases and the V segment lost 4 bases, leaving 13 bases of the junction unmatched. CDR3 sequence reads: CAISAGSSGTGNEQFF. DNA for the CDR3: TGTGCCATCAGTGCCGGCTCCAGCGGGACTGGAAATGAGCAGTTCTTC.

The chain employs TRBV24-1 and TRBJ2-5; the match to TRBD2 covers 13 bases. The CDR3 has 18 amino acids. V lost 2 bases to trimming and J lost 5 bases; unmatched junction nucleotides: 10. CDR1 is KGHDR and CDR2 is SFDVKD in the germline V gene. The CDR3 nucleotides are TGTGCCACCAGTGATTCACTAGCGGGAGGGCCTATTTCGGAGACCCAGTACTTC. This gives the protein CATSDSLAGGPISETQYF.

Here the CDR3 DNA reads TGTGCCAGCAGCTTGCAGGGTAAAAACATTCAGTACTTC. Translated: CASSLQGKNIQYF. V gene TRBV11-3 combines with J gene TRBJ2-4; tentative D call: TRBD1 (5 bases). CDR3 length: 13 residues. Germline V gives CDR1 SGHNT, CDR2 YENEEA. V gave up 3 bases and J gave up 4 bases, with 7 bases separating them. Using reference TRBV11-3 and TRBJ2-4 for the parts outside the CDR3, the full variable domain is EAGVVQSPRYKIIEKKQPVAFWCNPISGHNTLYWYLQNLGQGPELLIRYENEEAVDDSQLPKDRFSAERLKGVDSTLKIQPAELGDSAVYLCASSLQGKNIQYFGAGTRLSVL.

The J gene is TRBJ1-4, the V gene TRBV16; 8 nucleotides match TRBD1. The CDR3 sequence is 14 residues long. In germline, CDR1 is KGHSY, CDR2 FQNENV. V gave up 5 bases and J gave up 5 bases; unmatched junction bases: 4. This CDR3 is CASSAGQENEKLFF. The CDR3 DNA is TGTGCCAGCAGCGCGGGACAGGAGAATGAAAAACTGTTTTTT.